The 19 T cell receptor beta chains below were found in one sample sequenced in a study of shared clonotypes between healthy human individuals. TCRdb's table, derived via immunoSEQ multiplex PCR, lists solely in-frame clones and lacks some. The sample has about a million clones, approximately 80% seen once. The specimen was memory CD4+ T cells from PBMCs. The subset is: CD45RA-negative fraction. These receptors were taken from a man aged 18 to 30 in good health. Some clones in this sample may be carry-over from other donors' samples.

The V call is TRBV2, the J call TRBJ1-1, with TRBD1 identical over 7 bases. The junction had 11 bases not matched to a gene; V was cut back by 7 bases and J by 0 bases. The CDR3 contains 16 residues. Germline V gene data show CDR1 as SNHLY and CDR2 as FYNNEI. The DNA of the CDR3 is TGTGCCAGCAAAAATGGGTTGGACAGGATGAACACTGAAGCTTTCTTT. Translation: CASKNGLDRMNTEAFF.

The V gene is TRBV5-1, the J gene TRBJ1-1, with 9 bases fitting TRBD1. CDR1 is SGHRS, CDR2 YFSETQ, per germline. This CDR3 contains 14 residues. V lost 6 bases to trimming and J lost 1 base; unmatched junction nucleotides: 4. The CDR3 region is CASTRTGANTEAFF. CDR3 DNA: TGCGCCAGCACCAGGACAGGGGCGAACACTGAAGCTTTCTTT.

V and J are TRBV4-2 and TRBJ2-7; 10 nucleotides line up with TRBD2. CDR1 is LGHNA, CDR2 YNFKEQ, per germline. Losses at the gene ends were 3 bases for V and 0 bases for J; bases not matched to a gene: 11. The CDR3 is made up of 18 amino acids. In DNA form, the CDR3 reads TGTGCCAGCAGCCACCTAGCGGGAGCACAGATTAGCTCCTACGAGCAGTACTTC. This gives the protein CASSHLAGAQISSYEQYF.

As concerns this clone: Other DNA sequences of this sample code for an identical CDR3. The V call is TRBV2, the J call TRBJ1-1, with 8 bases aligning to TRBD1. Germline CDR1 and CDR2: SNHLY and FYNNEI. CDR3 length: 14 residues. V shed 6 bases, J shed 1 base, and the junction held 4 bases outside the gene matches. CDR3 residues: CASSRGQGNTEAFF. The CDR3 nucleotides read TGTGCCAGCAGCCGAGGACAGGGGAACACTGAAGCTTTCTTT.

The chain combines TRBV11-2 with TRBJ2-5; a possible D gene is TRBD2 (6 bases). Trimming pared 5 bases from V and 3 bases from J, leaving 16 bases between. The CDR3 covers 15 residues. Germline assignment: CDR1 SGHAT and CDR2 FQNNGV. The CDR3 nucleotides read TGTGCCAGCAGCCGAATTGTCAGGAGGGAAGAGACCCAGTACTTC. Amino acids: CASSRIVRREETQYF.

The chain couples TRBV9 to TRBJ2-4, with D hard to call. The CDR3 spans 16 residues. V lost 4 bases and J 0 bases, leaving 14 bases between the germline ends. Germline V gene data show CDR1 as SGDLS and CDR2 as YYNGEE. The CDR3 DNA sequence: TGTGCCAGCAGCCCCCGGGCGACATTAGCCAAAAACATTCAGTACTTC. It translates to CASSPRATLAKNIQYF.

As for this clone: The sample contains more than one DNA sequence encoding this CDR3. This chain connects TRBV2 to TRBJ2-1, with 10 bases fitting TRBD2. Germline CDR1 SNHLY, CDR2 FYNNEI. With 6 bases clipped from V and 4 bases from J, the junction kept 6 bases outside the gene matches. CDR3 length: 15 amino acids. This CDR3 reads CASRRTSGSYNEQFF. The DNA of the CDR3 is TGTGCCAGCAGGAGGACTAGCGGATCTTACAATGAGCAGTTCTTC.

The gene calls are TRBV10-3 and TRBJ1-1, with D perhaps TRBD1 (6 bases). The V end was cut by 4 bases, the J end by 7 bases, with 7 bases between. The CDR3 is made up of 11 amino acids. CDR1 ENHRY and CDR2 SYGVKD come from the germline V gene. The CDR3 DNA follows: TGTGCCATCAGTGCCAGGGGTGAAGCTTTCTTT. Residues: CAISARGEAFF.

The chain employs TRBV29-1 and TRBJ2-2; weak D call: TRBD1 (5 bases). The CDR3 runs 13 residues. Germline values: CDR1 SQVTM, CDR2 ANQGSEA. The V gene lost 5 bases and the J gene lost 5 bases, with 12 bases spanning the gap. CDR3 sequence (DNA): TGCAGCGTTTTTCAGGGTGGGACCGGGGAGCTGTTTTTT. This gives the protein CSVFQGGTGELFF.

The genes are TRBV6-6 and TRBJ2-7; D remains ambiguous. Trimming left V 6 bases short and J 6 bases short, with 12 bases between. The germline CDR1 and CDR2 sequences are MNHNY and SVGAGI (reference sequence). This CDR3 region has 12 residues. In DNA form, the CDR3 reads TGTGCCAGCAGGGTGGGCACGCGCGAGCAGTACTTC. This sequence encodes CASRVGTREQYF.

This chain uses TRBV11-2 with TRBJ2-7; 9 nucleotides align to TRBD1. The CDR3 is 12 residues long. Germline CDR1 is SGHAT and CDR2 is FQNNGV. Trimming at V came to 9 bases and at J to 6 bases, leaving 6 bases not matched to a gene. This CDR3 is CASGDREVEQYF. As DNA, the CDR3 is TGTGCCAGTGGGGACAGGGAGGTCGAGCAGTACTTC.

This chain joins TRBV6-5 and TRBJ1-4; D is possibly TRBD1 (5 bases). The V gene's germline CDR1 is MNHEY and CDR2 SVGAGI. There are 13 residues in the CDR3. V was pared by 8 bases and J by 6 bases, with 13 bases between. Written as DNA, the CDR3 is TGTGCCAGCGCGGCAGGGAGGGATGAAAAACTGTTTTTT. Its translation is CASAAGRDEKLFF.

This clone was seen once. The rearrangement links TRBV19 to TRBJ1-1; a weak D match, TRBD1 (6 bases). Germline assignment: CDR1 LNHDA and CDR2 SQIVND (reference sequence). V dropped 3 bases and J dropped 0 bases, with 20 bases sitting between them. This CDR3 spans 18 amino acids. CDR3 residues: CASSMNEGGFKMNTEAFF. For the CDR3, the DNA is TGTGCCAGTAGTATGAATGAAGGGGGTTTTAAAATGAACACTGAAGCTTTCTTT.

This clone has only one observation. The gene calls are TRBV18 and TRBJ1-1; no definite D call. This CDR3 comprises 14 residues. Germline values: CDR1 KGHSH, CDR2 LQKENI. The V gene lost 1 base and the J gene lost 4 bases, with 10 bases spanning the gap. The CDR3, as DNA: TGTGCCAGCTCACCACGGAGGCCTGGCACTGAAGCTTTCTTT. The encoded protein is CASSPRRPGTEAFF. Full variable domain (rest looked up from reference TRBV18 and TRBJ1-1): NAGVMQNPRHLVRRRGQEARLRCSPMKGHSHVYWYRQLPEEGLKFMVYLQKENIIDESGMPKERFSAEFPKEGPSILRIQQVVRGDSAAYFCASSPRRPGTEAFFGQGTRLTVV.

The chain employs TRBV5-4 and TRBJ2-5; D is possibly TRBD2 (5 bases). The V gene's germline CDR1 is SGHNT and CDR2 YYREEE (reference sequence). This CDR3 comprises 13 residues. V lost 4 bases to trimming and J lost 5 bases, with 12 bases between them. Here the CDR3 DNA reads TGTGCCAGCAGCCCTTCGGGGTTTGAGACCCAGTACTTC. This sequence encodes CASSPSGFETQYF.

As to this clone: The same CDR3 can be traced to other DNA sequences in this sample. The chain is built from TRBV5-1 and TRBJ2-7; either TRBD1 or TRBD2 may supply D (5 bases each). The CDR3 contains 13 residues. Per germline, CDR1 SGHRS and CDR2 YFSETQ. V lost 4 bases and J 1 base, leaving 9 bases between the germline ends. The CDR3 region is CASSRDPSYEQYF. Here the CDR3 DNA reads TGCGCCAGCAGCAGGGACCCTTCCTACGAGCAGTACTTC.

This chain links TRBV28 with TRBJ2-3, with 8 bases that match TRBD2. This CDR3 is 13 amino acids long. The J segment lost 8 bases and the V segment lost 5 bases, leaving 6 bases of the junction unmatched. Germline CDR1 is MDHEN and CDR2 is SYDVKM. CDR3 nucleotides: TGTGCCAGCAGTCCCGGGGGGGCGGGTACGCAGTATTTT. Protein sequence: CASSPGGAGTQYF.

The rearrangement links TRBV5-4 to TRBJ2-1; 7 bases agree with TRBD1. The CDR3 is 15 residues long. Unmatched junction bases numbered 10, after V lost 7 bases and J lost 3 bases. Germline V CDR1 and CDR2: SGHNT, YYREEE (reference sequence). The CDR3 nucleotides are TGTGCCAGCTCTCTTCGACAGGGTAGCTACAATGAGCAGTTCTTC. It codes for CASSLRQGSYNEQFF.

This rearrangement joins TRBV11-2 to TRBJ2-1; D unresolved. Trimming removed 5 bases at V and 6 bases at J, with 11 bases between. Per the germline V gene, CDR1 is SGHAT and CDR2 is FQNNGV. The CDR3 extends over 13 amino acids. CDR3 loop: CASSNASPNEQFF. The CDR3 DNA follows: TGTGCCAGCAGCAACGCATCCCCCAATGAGCAGTTCTTC.